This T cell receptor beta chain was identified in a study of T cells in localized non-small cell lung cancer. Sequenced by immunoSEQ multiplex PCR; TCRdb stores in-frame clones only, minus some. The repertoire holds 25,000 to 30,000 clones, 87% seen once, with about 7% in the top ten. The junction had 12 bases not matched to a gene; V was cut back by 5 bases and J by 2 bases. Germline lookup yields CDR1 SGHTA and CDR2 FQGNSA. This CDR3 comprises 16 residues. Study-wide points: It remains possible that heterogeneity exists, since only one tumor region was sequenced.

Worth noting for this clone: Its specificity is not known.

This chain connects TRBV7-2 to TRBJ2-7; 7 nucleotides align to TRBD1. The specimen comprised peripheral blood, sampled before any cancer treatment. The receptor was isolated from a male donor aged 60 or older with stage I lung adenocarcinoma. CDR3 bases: TGTGCCAGCAGCCCGGCTTCGGGACAGCTCACCTACGAGCAGTACTTC. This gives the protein CASSPASGQLTYEQYF. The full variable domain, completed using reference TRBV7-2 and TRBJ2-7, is GAGVSQSPSNKVTEKGKDVELRCDPISGHTALYWYRQSLGQGLEFLIYFQGNSAPDKSGLPSDRFSAERTGGSVSTLTIQRTQQEDSAVYLCASSPASGQLTYEQYFGPGTRLTVT.